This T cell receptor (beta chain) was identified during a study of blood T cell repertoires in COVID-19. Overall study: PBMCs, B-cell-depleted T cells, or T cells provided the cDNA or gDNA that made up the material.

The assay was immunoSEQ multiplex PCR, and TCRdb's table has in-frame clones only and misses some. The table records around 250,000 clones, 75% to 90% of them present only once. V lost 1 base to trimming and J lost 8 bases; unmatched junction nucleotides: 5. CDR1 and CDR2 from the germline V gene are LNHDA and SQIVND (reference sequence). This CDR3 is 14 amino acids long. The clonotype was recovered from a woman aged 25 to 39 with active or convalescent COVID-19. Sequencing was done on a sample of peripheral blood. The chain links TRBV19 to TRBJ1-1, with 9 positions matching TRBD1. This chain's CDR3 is CASSIAGTGLEAFF. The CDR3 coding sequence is TGTGCCAGTAGTATAGCTGGGACAGGGCTAGAAGCTTTCTTT.